The T cell receptor beta chain described here comes from a study of blood T cell repertoires in COVID-19. Sequencing was performed with immunoSEQ multiplex PCR; in TCRdb, only in-frame clones are kept and a portion is missing. This sample has roughly 200,000 clones, with roughly three quarters found just once. The CDR3 runs to 16 residues. The chain carries TRBV21-1 and TRBJ2-7; TRBD2 is taken as the D call from the table, unchecked against the DNA. TRBV21-1 is designated a pseudogene. Sequencing was performed on peripheral blood. This TCR was sampled from a middle-aged woman with COVID-19, enrolled during active disease. The CDR3 DNA reads as TGTGCCAGCAGCGACAGGACTAGCGGGGATACCTACGAGCAGTACTTC. This codes for CASSDRTSGDTYEQYF.